Detailed here is one TCR beta chain. This sample was taken from a study of T-cell memory formation after mild COVID-19. TCRdb re-called the 5' RACE reads with MiXCR, one entry per CDR3 protein. Among some 300,000 distinct CDR3 sequences, more than 20% were seen once, and the ten largest hold roughly a fifth. Germline-derived CDR1 and CDR2 are LGHDT and YNNKEL (reference sequence). Deletions cut 5 bases from V and 6 bases from J, with 6 bases between. The CDR3 loop spans 11 amino acids. The chain couples TRBV3-1 to TRBJ2-3; D gene ambiguous. This TCR was sampled from a young man who had mild COVID-19 (a few samples of this study predate the infection). Cell type and time point are not known. What was sequenced was PBMCs or a T cell subset sorted from them (not recorded which). CDR3 amino acids: CASSKTDTQYF. CDR3 bases: TGTGCCAGCAGCAAGACGGATACGCAGTATTTT.